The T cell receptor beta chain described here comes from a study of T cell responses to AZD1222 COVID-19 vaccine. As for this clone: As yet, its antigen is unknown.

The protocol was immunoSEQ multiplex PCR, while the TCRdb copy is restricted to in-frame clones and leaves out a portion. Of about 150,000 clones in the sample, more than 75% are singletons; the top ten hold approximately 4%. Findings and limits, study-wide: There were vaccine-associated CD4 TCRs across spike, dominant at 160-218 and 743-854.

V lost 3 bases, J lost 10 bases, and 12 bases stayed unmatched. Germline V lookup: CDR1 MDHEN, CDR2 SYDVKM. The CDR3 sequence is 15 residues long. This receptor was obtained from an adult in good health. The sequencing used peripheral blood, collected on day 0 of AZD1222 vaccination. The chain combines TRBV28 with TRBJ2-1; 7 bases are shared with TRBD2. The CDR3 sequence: CASSLGGAVLLEQFF. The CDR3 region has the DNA TGTGCCAGCAGTTTGGGAGGGGCCGTACTTCTGGAGCAGTTCTTC.